This T cell receptor (beta chain) came from a study of chemoradiotherapy in HPV16-positive cancers. Germline V lookup: CDR1 LNHDA, CDR2 SQIVND (reference sequence). This CDR3 comprises 15 residues. V lost 7 bases, J lost 6 bases, and 18 bases lay in between. Sequencing used immunoSEQ multiplex PCR; TCRdb keeps in-frame clones, though not all of them. Of approximately 58,000 clones in the sample, roughly 90% were seen once. This clone was observed once. The receptor's source is a human donor with HPV-associated anogenital cancer. The chain combines TRBV19 with TRBJ2-2, with D hard to call. The sample was blood, taken from a patient who underwent chemoradiotherapy. The CDR3: CASTVAYFPPGELFF. The CDR3 DNA follows: TGTGCCAGTACCGTGGCGTACTTCCCCCCCGGGGAGCTGTTTTTT.